The 2 T cell receptor beta chains below come from one sample, sequenced in a study of naive and memory T cell subsets (dated by TCRdb to between 2016 and 2019). Sample treatment or condition, as interpreted from the label and publication: skin biopsy from PPD injection site in Mantoux-positive individual. The study described a robust, sensitive protocol for amplifying, sequencing and analyzing TCRs, using 3' ligation of a UMI-containing oligonucleotide to TCR cDNA. Library method: UMI-ligation and nested PCR. The sequencer listed for this sample is Illumina MiSeq. Four rounds of PCR, run with the SP2 primer together with nested alpha and beta constant region primers, were used to amplify the ligated cDNA. TCRdb passed the public sequencing reads through fastp at Q25 and MiXCR, retaining productive beta sequences. One record per CDR3 amino acid sequence lists the most common genes and DNA. The sample profile shows 37,000 or so distinct CDR3 sequences; 11% of them were found once. In total, the top ten clones hold roughly 3.9% of the sample.

Sequences were derived from skin, sampled from a tuberculin skin test site. These receptors were obtained from an adult in good health.

In this sample, this clonotype turned up a few times. This chain uses TRBV28 with TRBJ1-6, with D tentatively TRBD1 (6 bases). CDR3 length equals 15 residues. Looked up from germline, CDR1 is MDHEN and CDR2 is SYDVKM. V lost 8 bases and J 0 bases, leaving 11 bases between the germline ends. CDR3 loop: CASGPGDSYNSPLHF. The CDR3 coding sequence is TGTGCCAGCGGTCCAGGGGACTCCTATAATTCACCCCTCCACTTT.

This clonotype occurred many times. The rearrangement links TRBV3-1 to TRBJ2-3; no clear D. V was cut by 5 bases and J by 5 bases, with 5 bases left in between. Per germline, CDR1 LGHDT and CDR2 YNNKEL (reference sequence). The CDR3 runs 11 residues. The CDR3 region is CASSEIDTQYF. CDR3 in DNA: TGTGCCAGCAGCGAGATAGATACGCAGTATTTT.